Below, one T cell receptor beta chain is given with its context. The protocol was immunoSEQ multiplex PCR, while the TCRdb copy is restricted to in-frame clones and leaves out a portion. This table has around 45,000 clones, roughly 88% appearing once. This sample was included in a study of PD-L1 blockade in urothelial cancer. Per the germline V gene, CDR1 is MNHNS and CDR2 is SASEGT. The CDR3 has 15 residues. The J segment lost 3 bases and the V segment lost 6 bases, leaving 6 bases of the junction unmatched. Source: PBMCs, taken around atezolizumab (anti-PD-L1) treatment. The TCR sequence derives from a man older than 75 with urothelial cancer. The chain employs TRBV6-1 and TRBJ2-1, with 9 bases matching TRBD1. The CDR3 DNA sequence: TGTGCCAGCAGACAGGGGGCGGTAAGCTACAATGAGCAGTTCTTC. It codes for CASRQGAVSYNEQFF.